This T cell receptor beta chain derives from a study of T cells after yellow fever vaccination. Germline CDR1 DFQATT, CDR2 SNEGSKA (reference sequence). V lost 6 bases and J lost 5; bases outside the gene matches: 10. The CDR3 consists of 14 residues. General study findings and limits: Peaking faster, on day 5 versus 15, the secondary response was nonetheless weaker. In FACS-sorted repertoires, abundant clonotypes from the bulk population could appear as contaminants. Although most clonotypes did not, a small share appeared in both CD4 and CD8 compartments.

TCR cDNA was made by 5'RACE template switching, adding a universal primer site and UMIs. Each CDR3 protein gets one entry after TCRdb re-called the 5' RACE reads with MiXCR. The sample lists approximately 610,000 distinct CDR3 sequences, 17% occurring once. The sample holds a few counts of this clonotype. Its antigen is undetermined. The specimen was PBMCs, collected more than 4 days after the first yellow fever vaccination. The receptor's source is a man younger than 35 who received the YFV17D yellow fever vaccine. This chain connects TRBV20-1 to TRBJ2-5, with 9 bases aligning to TRBD2. CDR3 sequence: CSAPWSLAGETQYF. CDR3 nucleotides: TGCAGTGCGCCCTGGTCACTAGCGGGCGAGACCCAGTACTTC.